This T cell receptor beta chain was sequenced in a study of cytomegalovirus exposure and HLA in healthy donors. Note on this clone: Its target is not known.

Findings and limits, study-wide: Association of a missense DCLRE1C variant with TCR beta V- and J-gene trimming was reported in a later analysis. In a later analysis, most CMV-associated TCR beta chains appeared HLA-restricted.

PCR involved 60 Vbeta and 13 Jbeta primers. Assay: immunoSEQ multiplex PCR; the TCRdb copy retains only in-frame clones and omits some. The table shows under 200,000 clones, with around 80% occurring only once. Material: PBMCs. This sequence originates from a male donor in good health and CMV-seropositive.

The CDR3 nucleotides are TGTGCCAGTACCCTTGGGCCCCCGGTCTTCTATGGCTACACCTTC. Translation gives CASTLGPPVFYGYTF. This sequence joins TRBV19 and TRBJ1-2; D is unclear. The CDR3 extends over 15 amino acids. Trimming left V 7 bases short and J 4 bases short, with 19 bases between. The germline gives CDR1 LNHDA, CDR2 SQIVND (reference sequence). The whole variable domain, remainder taken from reference TRBV19 and TRBJ1-2, is DGGITQSPKYLFRKEGQNVTLSCEQNLNHDAMYWYRQDPGQGLRLIYYSQIVNDFQKGDIAEGYSVSREKKESFPLTVTSAQKNPTAFYLCASTLGPPVFYGYTFGSGTRLTVV.